A single sample is the source of the 31 T cell receptor beta chains below, sequenced in a study of blood T cell repertoires in COVID-19. Method: immunoSEQ multiplex PCR; TCRdb's copy keeps in-frame clones and lacks some. The data contain around 240,000 clones, roughly nine tenths of them singletons. The sequenced sample was PBMCs or T cells enriched from blood (not recorded which). The receptors derive from a human donor in a cohort exposed to, infected with or recovered from COVID-19 (not recorded which). The donor label of this sample is uncertain.

The chain employs TRBV9 and TRBJ2-7, with TRBD1 identical over 8 bases. Losses at the gene ends were 0 bases for V and 4 bases for J; bases not matched to a gene: 6. The CDR3 loop spans 15 amino acids. Germline assignment: CDR1 SGDLS and CDR2 YYNGEE. CDR3 region: CASSVDPGGLYEQYF. CDR3 coding DNA: TGTGCCAGCAGCGTAGATCCAGGGGGCTTGTACGAGCAGTACTTC.

V gene TRBV11-2 combines with J gene TRBJ2-2; possibly TRBD1 for D (6 bases). This CDR3 spans 15 amino acids. Trimming removed 4 bases from V and 4 bases from J, with 13 bases in between. Germline V lookup: CDR1 SGHAT, CDR2 FQNNGV. For the CDR3, the DNA is TGTGCCAGCAGCTCGGTACGACAGGCCACCGGGGAGCTGTTTTTT. Residues: CASSSVRQATGELFF.

The chain recombines TRBV12-3 or TRBV12-4 with TRBJ2-5; no reliable D call. CDR3 length: 13 amino acids. The V end was cut by 1 base, the J end by 1 base, with 4 bases between. DNA of the CDR3: TGTGCCAGCAGTTTAGGGGCCCAAGAGACCCAGTACTTC. As protein: CASSLGAQETQYF.

This clone has only one observation. The V call is TRBV28, the J call TRBJ2-7; perhaps TRBD1 as D (6 bases). CDR3 length equals 14 residues. Germline lookup yields CDR1 MDHEN and CDR2 SYDVKM. Between the trimmed V and J ends, which lost 5 bases and 4 bases, there was a span of 15 bases. As DNA, the CDR3 is TGTGCCAGCAGTCCCCCCCACAGGGTGTACGAGCAGTACTTC. Its translation: CASSPPHRVYEQYF.

This clone appeared a few times. This chain links TRBV7-9 with TRBJ1-6; the D is unclear. V lost 5 bases and J 9 bases, leaving 23 bases between the germline ends. The CDR3 sequence is 17 residues long. The germline CDR1 and CDR2 sequences are SEHNR and FQNEAQ (reference sequence). CDR3 nucleotide sequence: TGTGCCAGCAGCGATTCCCGGGTGGCAGTCGGAGGTTCACCCCTCCACTTT. This gives the protein CASSDSRVAVGGSPLHF.

This chain uses TRBV4-1 with TRBJ1-3, with no clear D. Trimming removed 4 bases at V and 9 bases at J, with 16 bases between. CDR3 length: 14 amino acids. Germline values: CDR1 MGHRA, CDR2 YSYEKL. In nucleotides, the CDR3 is TGCGCCAGCAGCCTGGAGACGGAAGGGAGCACCATATATTTT. It specifies CASSLETEGSTIYF.

This clone occurred once. The DNA of the CDR3 is TGCGCCAGCAGGTCGGAACAGGGAGGGGACTATGGCTACACCTTC. Translating gives CASRSEQGGDYGYTF. The chain links TRBV4-1 to TRBJ1-2; maybe TRBD1 (6 bases). The CDR3 totals 15 residues. Germline assignment: CDR1 MGHRA and CDR2 YSYEKL. V was pared by 6 bases and J by 3 bases, with 17 bases between.

The chain links TRBV5-6 to TRBJ1-4; weak D call: TRBD1 (5 bases). CDR3 length equals 13 residues. V lost 7 bases to trimming and J lost 8 bases, with 15 bases between them. Germline CDR1 is SGHDT and CDR2 is YYEEEE. CDR3 residues: CASGGTGGEKLFF. CDR3 sequence (DNA): TGTGCCAGCGGAGGAACAGGAGGGGAAAAACTGTTTTTT.

V gene TRBV23-1 combines with J gene TRBJ2-2; TRBD1 matches 9 bases. TRBV23-1 is an ORF; its function is uncertain. The ends lost 4 bases at V and 5 bases at J; junction bases unmatched: 17. This CDR3 contains 19 residues. Here the CDR3 reads CASSLFNRTGVSETGELFF. CDR3 bases: TGCGCCAGCAGTCTTTTTAATAGGACAGGGGTTTCAGAAACCGGGGAGCTGTTTTTT.

This sequence joins TRBV6-5 and TRBJ1-2; D ambiguous. Germline CDR1 is MNHEY and CDR2 is SVGAGI. V was clipped by 5 bases and J by 3 bases, with 13 bases between them. This CDR3 is built from 14 residues. The CDR3 DNA reads TGTGCCAGCAGTCCCCCCCCTCCGGACTATGGCTACACCTTC. This translates into CASSPPPPDYGYTF.

This chain connects TRBV5-1 to TRBJ2-1; 12 positions match TRBD2. The germline V gene encodes CDR1 SGHRS and CDR2 YFSETQ. Unmatched junction bases numbered 4, after V lost 5 bases and J lost 4 bases. This CDR3 is built from 15 residues. The CDR3 is CASRRLAGEYNEQFF. Here the CDR3 DNA reads TGCGCCAGCAGAAGACTAGCGGGGGAGTACAATGAGCAGTTCTTC.

The rearrangement uses TRBV24-1 and TRBJ1-1, with 7 bases matching TRBD1. The CDR3 spans 14 residues. After removal of 4 bases from V and 6 bases from J, the junction contained 7 bases not matched to a gene. Germline V gene sequence: CDR1 KGHDR, CDR2 SFDVKD. The DNA for the CDR3 is TGTGCCACCAGTGAGTCACAGGGGAGAGCTGAAGCTTTCTTT. Amino acids: CATSESQGRAEAFF.

V gene TRBV18 combines with J gene TRBJ2-1; TRBD2 agrees at 7 bases. The CDR3 totals 12 residues. Germline V gene data show CDR1 as KGHSH and CDR2 as LQKENI. Losses at the gene ends were 2 bases for V and 12 bases for J; bases not matched to a gene: 4. The CDR3: CASSPSTGGQFF. CDR3 DNA: TGTGCCAGCTCACCATCAACGGGGGGGCAGTTCTTC. Full variable domain (missing parts from reference TRBV18 and TRBJ2-1): NAGVMQNPRHLVRRRGQEARLRCSPMKGHSHVYWYRQLPEEGLKFMVYLQKENIIDESGMPKERFSAEFPKEGPSILRIQQVVRGDSAAYFCASSPSTGGQFFGPGTRLTVL.

The rearrangement links TRBV19 to TRBJ2-4; D is uncertain. Germline lookup yields CDR1 LNHDA and CDR2 SQIVND (reference sequence). V shed 3 bases and J shed 1 base, with 10 bases lying between them. This CDR3 region has 15 residues. The CDR3: CASSMAPLAKNIQYF. The CDR3 DNA reads as TGTGCCAGTAGTATGGCACCCCTTGCCAAAAACATTCAGTACTTC.

V is TRBV19 and J is TRBJ2-5; no clear D gene. The V end lost 3 bases, the J end lost 5 bases, and 16 bases lay between the germline ends. This CDR3 has 15 amino acids. Looked up from germline, CDR1 is LNHDA and CDR2 is SQIVND (reference sequence). CDR3: CASSITPGLRETQYF. Here the CDR3 DNA reads TGTGCCAGTAGTATTACGCCAGGCCTCCGGGAGACCCAGTACTTC.

V is TRBV2 and J is TRBJ1-1; 8 bases align to TRBD1. The CDR3 sequence is 14 residues long. With V trimmed by 7 bases and J by 2 bases, 6 bases remained unmatched. Germline values: CDR1 SNHLY, CDR2 FYNNEI. CDR3 protein: CASTQDRGNTEAFF. CDR3 nucleotides: TGTGCCAGCACCCAAGACAGGGGAAACACTGAAGCTTTCTTT. Variable domain in full (rest from reference TRBV2 and TRBJ1-1): EPEVTQTPSHQVTQMGQEVILRCVPISNHLYFYWYRQILGQKVEFLVSFYNNEISEKSEIFDDQFSVERPDGSNFTLKIRSTKLEDSAMYFCASTQDRGNTEAFFGQGTRLTVV.

The chain is built from TRBV19 and TRBJ1-4; D uncertain. Trimming took off 9 bases at V and 6 bases at J, with 17 bases between the two ends. The CDR3 has 14 amino acids. Germline CDR1 and CDR2: LNHDA and SQIVND (reference sequence). CDR3 bases: TGTGCCAGCCATCAACAAGGCGGAGATGAAAAACTGTTTTTT. This translates into CASHQQGGDEKLFF.

The rearrangement uses TRBV6-5 and TRBJ1-1; tentatively, D is TRBD1 (6 bases). Trimming removed 7 bases at V and 10 bases at J, with 22 bases between. Germline V gene sequence: CDR1 MNHEY, CDR2 SVGAGI. This CDR3 spans 14 amino acids. The CDR3 here is CASTEGIQGRRAFF. CDR3 sequence (DNA): TGTGCCAGCACCGAGGGGATACAGGGCCGCCGAGCTTTCTTT.

This sequence joins TRBV11-2 and TRBJ1-2, with 9 bases that match TRBD1. J lost 8 bases, V lost 5 bases, and 9 bases had no gene match. The CDR3 is made up of 14 amino acids. Germline V gives CDR1 SGHAT, CDR2 FQNNGV. The CDR3 protein is CASSDRDRAGGYTF. In DNA form, the CDR3 reads TGTGCCAGCAGCGACCGGGACAGGGCCGGAGGCTACACCTTC.

The CDR3: CASSLANGGGGGFTNYGYTF. CDR3 DNA sequence: TGTGCCAGCAGCTTAGCGAACGGGGGGGGCGGAGGATTTACTAACTATGGCTACACCTTC. The chain employs TRBV7-8 and TRBJ1-2; D perhaps matches TRBD1 (6 bases). The germline V gene has CDR1 SGHVS and CDR2 FQNEAQ. The CDR3 consists of 20 residues. V lost 0 bases and J lost 0, with 23 bases in between. Combining the CDR3 with reference TRBV7-8 and TRBJ1-2 gives the whole variable domain GAGVSQSPRYKVAKRGQDVALRCDPISGHVSLFWYQQALGQGPEFLTYFQNEAQLDKSGLPSDRFFAERPEGSVSTLKIQRTQQEDSAVYLCASSLANGGGGGFTNYGYTFGSGTRLTVV.

The V gene is TRBV28, the J gene TRBJ1-2, with TRBD1 matching 7 bases. The CDR3 totals 13 residues. V was clipped by 4 bases and J by 4 bases; unmatched bases: 3. CDR1 is MDHEN and CDR2 is SYDVKM in the germline V gene. The CDR3 is CASSSQGTYGYTF. CDR3 in DNA: TGTGCCAGCAGTTCACAGGGGACCTATGGCTACACCTTC.

This rearrangement joins TRBV30 to TRBJ1-1; perhaps TRBD1 as D (5 bases). The CDR3 contains 12 residues. CDR1 and CDR2 (germline): GTSNPN, SVGIG (reference sequence). The V gene lost 3 bases and the J gene lost 7 bases, with 12 bases spanning the gap. The CDR3 protein is CAWRRDGGEAFF. The CDR3 DNA follows: TGTGCCTGGAGGCGGGACGGCGGTGAAGCTTTCTTT.

This chain uses TRBV6-4 with TRBJ2-3; 7 bases are a match to TRBD2. Trimming took 3 bases from V and 8 from J; bases not matched to a gene: 14. The CDR3 runs to 16 residues. Germline lookup yields CDR1 MRHNA and CDR2 SNTAGT. CDR3 nucleotide sequence: TGTGCCAGCAGTGAATCTAGCGGTCTTACTGGGGGTACGCAGTATTTT. It codes for CASSESSGLTGGTQYF.

The genes are TRBV19 and TRBJ1-5; D ambiguous. V shed 0 bases and J shed 6 bases, with 9 bases lying between them. This CDR3 region has 14 residues. Germline V lookup: CDR1 LNHDA, CDR2 SQIVND (reference sequence). The CDR3: CASSIDRWSQPQHF. The CDR3 nucleotides read TGTGCCAGTAGTATAGACAGATGGAGTCAGCCCCAGCATTTT. The full variable domain, completed using reference TRBV19 and TRBJ1-5, is DGGITQSPKYLFRKEGQNVTLSCEQNLNHDAMYWYRQDPGQGLRLIYYSQIVNDFQKGDIAEGYSVSREKKESFPLTVTSAQKNPTAFYLCASSIDRWSQPQHFGDGTRLSIL.

The chain links TRBV5-4 to TRBJ1-2; 7 positions agree with TRBD1. The CDR3 is 12 residues long. Germline values: CDR1 SGHNT, CDR2 YYREEE (reference sequence). Trimming cost V 4 bases and J 5 bases; bases outside gene matches: 2. CDR3 residues: CASSDREYGYTF. The CDR3 nucleotides read TGTGCCAGCAGCGACAGGGAATATGGCTACACCTTC.

The chain links TRBV27 to TRBJ1-6; 7 positions agree with TRBD1. Germline CDR1 and CDR2: MNHEY and SMNVEV (reference sequence). Losses at the gene ends were 6 bases for V and 7 bases for J; bases not matched to a gene: 6. This CDR3 is built from 14 residues. The CDR3 bases are TGTGCCAGCAGCCGGGACAGAGCGAATTCACCCCTCCACTTT. Amino acids: CASSRDRANSPLHF.

V and J are TRBV11-2 and TRBJ1-3; possibly TRBD1 for D (6 bases). Trimming took off 4 bases at V and 6 bases at J, with 19 bases between the two ends. The CDR3 covers 16 residues. The germline CDR1 and CDR2 sequences are SGHAT and FQNNGV. CDR3 loop: CASSSIRTEEVNTIYF. CDR3 in DNA: TGTGCCAGCAGCTCCATCCGGACAGAAGAAGTAAACACCATATATTTT.

The DNA for the CDR3 is TGTGCCAGCAGCTTAGATAGCCAGGGGGGAAATTCACCCCTCCACTTT. The encoded protein is CASSLDSQGGNSPLHF. V gene TRBV7-2 combines with J gene TRBJ1-6, with TRBD1 identical over 7 bases. The CDR3 runs to 16 residues. Looked up from germline, CDR1 is SGHTA and CDR2 is FQGNSA. After removal of 1 base from V and 7 bases from J, the junction contained 7 bases not matched to a gene. The full variable domain, with the rest looked up from reference TRBV7-2 and TRBJ1-6, is GAGVSQSPSNKVTEKGKDVELRCDPISGHTALYWYRQSLGQGLEFLIYFQGNSAPDKSGLPSDRFSAERTGGSVSTLTIQRTQQEDSAVYLCASSLDSQGGNSPLHFGNGTRLTVT.

V is TRBV7-8 and J is TRBJ2-3, with TRBD2 matching 12 bases. Germline loops: CDR1 SGHVS, CDR2 FQNEAQ. CDR3 length: 16 residues. Trimming removed 5 bases from V and 2 bases from J; junction bases left unmatched: 5. CDR3 residues: CASSPSGGAFTDTQYF. The CDR3 nucleotides read TGTGCCAGCAGCCCTAGCGGGGGGGCCTTCACAGATACGCAGTATTTT.

For the CDR3, the DNA is TGTGCCAGCAGTCCCAACAGGAATAGCAATCAGCCCCAGCATTTT. It encodes CASSPNRNSNQPQHF. V usage is TRBV2 and J usage is TRBJ1-5; TRBD1 is a possible D gene (5 bases). Germline lookup yields CDR1 SNHLY and CDR2 FYNNEI. CDR3 size: 15 residues. With 5 bases removed from V and 0 bases from J, the gap between germline ends came to 11 bases.

The rearrangement uses TRBV7-9 and TRBJ1-1; D might be TRBD1 (5 bases). Germline V gene lookup returns CDR1 SEHNR and CDR2 FQNEAQ (reference sequence). Trimming removed 3 bases at V and 11 bases at J, with 16 bases between. The CDR3 loop spans 13 amino acids. The CDR3 loop is CASSFWVGDSAFF. The CDR3 DNA reads as TGTGCCAGCAGCTTCTGGGTGGGGGACTCTGCTTTCTTT.